This TCR beta chain was documented in a study of shared clonotypes between healthy human individuals (dated by TCRdb to about 2020). Describing the broader study: Two women and three men aged 18 to 49 years were included in the cohort. Libraries were prepared and TCR repertoires were sequenced by different laboratories using diverse techniques, in order to increase sequencing depth and limit assay-specific biases. Leukapheresis yielded between about 0.9 and 9 billion PBMCs per donor. For each donor, CD4 naive and CD4 memory were each run on three plates, CD8 naive on two plates, and CD8 memory on one plate. To estimate repertoire size and how much clonotypes are shared between individuals, the study performed deep sequencing of blood TCR repertoires from a few healthy adults.

For this clone: The specificity of this receptor is unknown. No base qualities exist here, and no much larger clone lies one base off it.

Using the deep immunoSEQ assay, multiplex PCR amplified TCR CDR3 regions from genomic DNA. Extracted genomic DNA from each cell subset was spread evenly across all wells of several immunoSEQ 96-well plates, with each plate serving as a replicate. Each replicate PCR for sorted subsets received around 200 ng genomic DNA, equal to tens of thousands of T cell genomes. Purified libraries were measured with a Qubit 3.0 fluorometer, size-checked on a Bioanalyzer 2100, and measured again with the KAPA Library Quantification kit. A separate single-read 150-cycle Illumina NextSeq 550 flow cell was used to sequence each immunoSEQ 96-well plate. The source study handled its data this way. Because the immunoSEQ output included only junctional sequences and no quality scores, the filtering could not be the same as the filtering used for full-length reads. Sequences were annotated with PyIR, a Python wrapper for IgBLAST v1.9, and V/J genes and CDR3 were assigned using IMGT germline references. Reads were filtered out if the reads had weak V/J assignments (E-value above 1e-6), no CDR3, stop codons, out-of-frame junctions, or ambiguous translated residues. V3J clonotypes were defined as sequences sharing the same inferred V gene, J gene, and CDR3 amino acid sequence. Percentage overlap between repertoires was computed as shared unique clonotypes divided by the size of the smaller repertoire. RTK rarefaction, the Chao1 estimator, and Recon v2.1 estimates of unobserved clonotypes were used to assess repertoire richness. OLGA was used to compute generation probabilities for all TCRbeta clonotypes that the gDNA method yielded from four donors. In its TCRdb copy, this immuneACCESS table keeps in-frame sequences only and misses some clones. Where compared with another copy, unresolved V genes explain less than half of these, and the others have no known cause. For V, J and clone size, that table is used; D and trimming come from the DNA. Across this sample there are 2.3 million or so clones, with over 85% seen only once. The biggest ten clones account for 0.39% of the sample.

Looking up the germline V gene yields CDR1 MNHNS and CDR2 SASEGT. V lost 7 bases and J lost 7 bases, and the count of bases not matched to a germline gene is 9. The CDR3 numbers 15 residues from cysteine through phenylalanine. Solely the CDR3 DNA is kept, with 45 bases framed from the first base. The donors were healthy, HIV-negative adults with no recently reported acute infections or vaccinations. Only Caucasian adults living in Nashville, Tennessee, USA were represented among the donors. CD4+ T cells were enriched by magnetic negative selection, after which naive cells were positively selected on CD45RA and the negative fraction was taken as the memory subset. Blood was collected by leukapheresis, and PBMCs were isolated by Ficoll-Histopaque density gradient centrifugation and then cryopreserved in liquid nitrogen vapor phase. Analytical flow cytometry was used to check the purity and quantity of each magnetically sorted T cell population. Genomic DNA was isolated from every sorted fraction and measured by UV absorbance on a Nanodrop 2000c.

Overall results and qualifications from the work: Naive subsets generally had larger estimated clonotype richness than memory subsets did. The genetic and exposure-history diversity represented was limited by the small number of donors. Even with the large sequencing depth, rarefaction of the sorted-subset datasets indicated that sequencing was incomplete. Only blood was sampled, and tissue TCR repertoires likely differ from those in blood. Approximately 4.8% of naive CD4, around 3.6% of naive CD8, around 2.3% of memory CD4, and around 0.4% of memory CD8 clonotypes were shared across a few donors. Higher generation probabilities were observed for clonotypes shared by all four sorted-subset donors than for non-shared clonotypes. Based on pairwise subsampling, the degree of clonotype sharing among donors was expected to be affected by sequencing depth.

The chain is encoded by TRBV6-1 joined to TRBJ2-2, with 10 bases in between that match TRBD1. Sequencing used naive CD4+ T cells from PBMCs. The sample's cell subset or site, from its label and the paper: CD45RA+ positively selected. The source is a man aged 18 to 29 in good health. Some clones in this sample may be carry-over from other donors' samples. The CDR3 region reads CASIRGQGKFGELFF. Here is the DNA: TGTGCCAGCATTAGGGGACAGGGGAAGTTCGGGGAGCTGTTTTTT.